This paragraph covers one TCR beta chain sequence. The data were obtained in a study of blood T cell repertoires in COVID-19. TCRdb's table, derived via immunoSEQ multiplex PCR, lists solely in-frame clones and lacks some. The sample has around 90,000 clones; 85% to 95% are singletons. The junction had 8 bases not matched to a gene; V was cut back by 2 bases and J by 5 bases. Germline V gene data show CDR1 as MDHEN and CDR2 as SYDVKM. This CDR3 comprises 16 residues. The origin of this receptor is an older woman with active COVID-19. Source material: peripheral blood. The chain links TRBV28 to TRBJ2-1; 8 bases fit TRBD1. This CDR3 is CASSLAGQDHHNEQFF. CDR3 DNA sequence: TGTGCCAGCAGTTTAGCGGGACAGGACCATCACAATGAGCAGTTCTTC.